The sample holds a few counts of the clone carrying this T cell receptor beta chain. Antigen specificity is unknown. These data are taken from a study of T cell responses to AZD1222 COVID-19 vaccine. Study observations and caveats: Possibly, clonal diversity was underestimated; donors were largely white British and included more females.

Second-dose intervals near 4 or 12 weeks were combined. Profiling relied on immunoSEQ multiplex PCR, and the TCRdb table lists in-frame clones only, not all of them. The table has some 150,000 clones, 75% to 90% seen once. There are 15 residues in the CDR3. Germline values: CDR1 SGHDN, CDR2 FVKESK. V was pared by 0 bases and J by 9 bases, with 8 bases of the junction left unmatched. The sequence came from an adult who received the AZD1222 COVID-19 vaccine. The chain couples TRBV14 to TRBJ2-1; TRBD1 agrees at 7 bases. This specimen was peripheral blood, taken 28 days after the second AZD1222 dose. In DNA form, the CDR3 reads TGTGCCAGCAGCCAAGAACAGGGGAAATTAGGTGAGCAGTTCTTC. Encoded protein: CASSQEQGKLGEQFF.